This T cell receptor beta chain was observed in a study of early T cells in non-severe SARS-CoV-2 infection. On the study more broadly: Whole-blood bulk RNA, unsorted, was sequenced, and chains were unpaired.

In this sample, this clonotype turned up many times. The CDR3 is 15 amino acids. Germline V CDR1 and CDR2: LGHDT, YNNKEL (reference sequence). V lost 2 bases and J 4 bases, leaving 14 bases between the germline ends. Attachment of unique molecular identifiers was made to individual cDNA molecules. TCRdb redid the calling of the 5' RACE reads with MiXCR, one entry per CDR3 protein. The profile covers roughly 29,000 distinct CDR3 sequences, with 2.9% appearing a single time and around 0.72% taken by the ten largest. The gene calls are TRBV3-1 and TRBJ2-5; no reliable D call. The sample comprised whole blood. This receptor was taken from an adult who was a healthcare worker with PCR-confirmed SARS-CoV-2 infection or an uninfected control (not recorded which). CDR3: CASSQTPGRLETQYF. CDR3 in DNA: TGTGCCAGCAGCCAAACCCCGGGTCGGTTAGAGACCCAGTACTTC.